These T cell receptor beta chains were read from a single sample in a study of shared clonotypes between healthy human individuals. Sequencing was performed with immunoSEQ multiplex PCR; in TCRdb, only in-frame clones are kept and a portion is missing. The table has 650,000 to 800,000 clones, just under 75% seen once. Sequencing was performed on memory CD4+ T cells sorted from blood. The receptors were sampled from a woman younger than 45 in good health. Both conserved end residues are part of each CDR3. Each record gives: clone size, D gene, J gene, V gene, CDR3 protein, CDR3 DNA. A D gene is named only where the DNA matches it firmly. The size entry is marked missing in some rows and otherwise reads once, few, many or a size class.

clone_size: .
d_call: TRBD1
j_call: TRBJ1-3
v_call: TRBV2
cdr3_aa: CASRQGAGNTIYF
cdr3_nt: TGTGCCAGCAGGCAGGGGGCAGGAAACACCATATATTTT

clone_size: few
d_call: .
j_call: TRBJ2-1
v_call: TRBV5-1
cdr3_aa: CASSRDSSSYNEQFF
cdr3_nt: TGCGCCAGCAGCCGGGACTCCAGCTCCTACAATGAGCAGTTCTTC

clone_size: .
d_call: .
j_call: TRBJ2-2
v_call: TRBV5-8
cdr3_aa: CASSVDPYYTGELFF
cdr3_nt: TGTGCCAGCAGCGTGGACCCGTACTACACCGGGGAGCTGTTTTTT

clone_size: .
d_call: TRBD1
j_call: TRBJ2-7
v_call: TRBV10-3
cdr3_aa: CAISEGQGAFVQYF
cdr3_nt: TGTGCCATCAGTGAGGGACAGGGGGCTTTTGTGCAGTACTTC

clone_size: .
d_call: .
j_call: TRBJ2-5
v_call: TRBV9
cdr3_aa: CASSGDIGRRETQYF
cdr3_nt: TGTGCCAGCAGCGGAGACATTGGGCGACGCGAGACCCAGTACTTC

clone_size: few
d_call: .
j_call: TRBJ2-7
v_call: TRBV28
cdr3_aa: CASRPGLESYEQYF
cdr3_nt: TGTGCCAGCAGGCCGGGACTGGAGTCCTACGAGCAGTACTTC

clone_size: .
d_call: .
j_call: TRBJ1-4
v_call: TRBV4-1
cdr3_aa: CASSQGGGRHTFNEKLFF
cdr3_nt: TGCGCCAGCAGCCAAGGCGGGGGGCGGCACACGTTTAATGAAAAACTGTTTTTT

clone_size: .
d_call: TRBD2
j_call: TRBJ2-3
v_call: TRBV29-1
cdr3_aa: CSVGLAVADTQYF
cdr3_nt: TGCAGCGTGGGACTAGCGGTTGCAGATACGCAGTATTTT

clone_size: .
d_call: TRBD1
j_call: TRBJ2-7
v_call: TRBV23-1
cdr3_aa: CASSPREGTGQYEQYF
cdr3_nt: TGCGCCAGCAGTCCCCGAGAGGGGACAGGTCAATACGAGCAGTACTTC

clone_size: many
d_call: .
j_call: TRBJ2-1
v_call: TRBV18
cdr3_aa: CASQPPAANISYNEQFF
cdr3_nt: TGTGCCAGTCAACCACCAGCAGCTAATATCTCCTACAATGAGCAGTTCTTC

clone_size: .
d_call: .
j_call: TRBJ2-1
v_call: TRBV27
cdr3_aa: CASSPSGTLGYNEQFF
cdr3_nt: TGTGCCAGCAGCCCCTCGGGTACTTTAGGTTACAATGAGCAGTTCTTC

clone_size: few
d_call: .
j_call: TRBJ1-4
v_call: TRBV11-2
cdr3_aa: CASSLGGGNEKLFF
cdr3_nt: TGTGCCAGCAGCTTGGGGGGTGGTAATGAAAAACTGTTTTTT

clone_size: .
d_call: .
j_call: TRBJ1-1
v_call: TRBV5-5
cdr3_aa: CASSHAVGQGEAFF
cdr3_nt: TGTGCCAGCAGCCACGCGGTGGGGCAGGGAGAAGCTTTCTTT

clone_size: .
d_call: .
j_call: TRBJ1-5
v_call: TRBV6-6
cdr3_aa: CASTTPDQPQHF
cdr3_nt: TGTGCCAGCACCACCCCGGATCAGCCCCAGCATTTT

clone_size: .
d_call: .
j_call: TRBJ2-1
v_call: TRBV27
cdr3_aa: CASSSLTPYEQFF
cdr3_nt: TGTGCCAGCAGTTCTCTGACCCCCTATGAGCAGTTCTTC

clone_size: .
d_call: TRBD2
j_call: TRBJ2-3
v_call: TRBV30
cdr3_aa: CAWETGGKTDTQYF
cdr3_nt: TGTGCCTGGGAAACCGGGGGGAAAACAGATACGCAGTATTTT

clone_size: .
d_call: .
j_call: TRBJ2-1
v_call: TRBV5-1
cdr3_aa: CASSLALGYTYNEQFF
cdr3_nt: TGCGCCAGCAGCTTGGCTCTCGGGTACACCTACAATGAGCAGTTCTTC

clone_size: .
d_call: .
j_call: TRBJ2-1
v_call: TRBV9
cdr3_aa: CASSVRSGLREVNEQFF
cdr3_nt: TGTGCCAGCAGCGTAAGGTCGGGACTGAGAGAGGTCAATGAGCAGTTCTTC